The 25 T cell receptor beta chains below all came from one sample that was sequenced in a study of CD8+ T cells in alopecia areata. Once RNA had been extracted, it was reverse transcribed into cDNA to act as the sequencing template. Produced via immunoSEQ multiplex PCR; TCRdb's table is partial and in-frame only. The sample gives 130,000 to 150,000 clones, 87% of which show up once; roughly 16% is in the top ten. Sample: CD8+ T cells sorted from blood, taken at week 0. These receptor sequences come from a human donor with alopecia areata.

DNA of the CDR3: TGTGCCAGCAGTTTATACAGCCAACTCGAGCAGTACTTC. Translated, it gives CASSLYSQLEQYF. The rearrangement uses TRBV27 and TRBJ2-7; the D is unclear. The germline gives CDR1 MNHEY, CDR2 SMNVEV (reference sequence). The CDR3 is 13 amino acids. V lost 1 base, J lost 6 bases, and 10 bases lay in between.

The chain combines TRBV4-1 with TRBJ2-3; perhaps TRBD1 as D (6 bases). The CDR3 covers 16 residues. The V gene lost 2 bases and the J gene lost 3 bases, with 15 bases spanning the gap. Germline assignment: CDR1 MGHRA and CDR2 YSYEKL. The CDR3: CASSQYYTGKTDTQYF. The CDR3 DNA is TGCGCCAGCAGCCAATATTATACAGGGAAGACAGATACGCAGTATTTT.

This chain links TRBV5-4 with TRBJ1-1; D is unresolved. This CDR3 is built from 12 residues. V was cut by 4 bases and J by 8 bases, with 12 bases left in between. The germline gives CDR1 SGHNT, CDR2 YYREEE (reference sequence). The CDR3 sequence is CASSPPKGEAFF. DNA of the CDR3: TGTGCCAGCAGCCCTCCGAAGGGCGAAGCTTTCTTT. Filled out from reference TRBV5-4 and TRBJ1-1, the complete variable domain reads ETGVTQSPTHLIKTRGQQVTLRCSSQSGHNTVSWYQQALGQGPQFIFQYYREEENGRGNFPPRFSGLQFPNYSSELNVNALELDDSALYLCASSPPKGEAFFGQGTRLTVV.

The V call is TRBV23-1, the J call TRBJ2-7, with unresolved D. TRBV23-1 is placed among ORFs of uncertain function. Trimming cost V 1 base and J 4 bases, with 14 bases left between them. This CDR3 has 15 amino acids. The CDR3 DNA follows: TGCGCCAGCAGTCAATTGTGGCAGAATCAATACGAGCAGTACTTC. As protein: CASSQLWQNQYEQYF.

This CDR3 reads CASSLDRYNEQFF. The CDR3 DNA sequence: TGTGCCAGCAGCTTAGATCGGTACAATGAGCAGTTCTTC. The rearrangement links TRBV7-9 to TRBJ2-1, with D uncertain. The germline V and J ends were trimmed by 1 base and 4 bases, with 5 bases remaining between them. The CDR3 contains 13 residues. Germline CDR1 and CDR2: SEHNR and FQNEAQ (reference sequence). The full variable domain, with the rest looked up from reference TRBV7-9 and TRBJ2-1, is DTGVSQNPRHKITKRGQNVTFRCDPISEHNRLYWYRQTLGQGPEFLTYFQNEAQLEKSRLLSDRFSAERPKGSFSTLEIQRTEQGDSAMYLCASSLDRYNEQFFGPGTRLTVL.

The CDR3 loop reads CASSFGSNYEQYF. The CDR3 DNA sequence: TGTGCCAGCAGTTTTGGCTCTAACTACGAGCAGTACTTC. The gene calls are TRBV27 and TRBJ2-7; no clear D. The germline V gene has CDR1 MNHEY and CDR2 SMNVEV (reference sequence). This CDR3 is 13 amino acids long. V was cut by 3 bases and J by 3 bases, with 9 bases left in between.

This clone was recorded once. The genes are TRBV9 and TRBJ2-2, with TRBD2 matching over 8 bases. The CDR3 consists of 13 residues. Germline V gene sequence: CDR1 SGDLS, CDR2 YYNGEE. V lost 10 bases and J lost 3; bases outside the gene matches: 5. CDR3 coding DNA: TGTGCCGGTGGCGGGGGGCACACCGGGGAGCTGTTTTTT. Encoded protein: CAGGGGHTGELFF. The variable domain in full, with the rest retrieved from reference TRBV9 and TRBJ2-2, is DSGVTQTPKHLITATGQRVTLRCSPRSGDLSVYWYQQSLDQGLQFLIQYYNGEERAKGNILERFSAQQFPDLHSELNLSSLELGDSALYFCAGGGGHTGELFFGEGSRLTVL.

The V call is TRBV6-1, the J call TRBJ2-7; D remains unclear. Between the trimmed V and J ends, which lost 3 bases and 6 bases, there was a span of 3 bases. Per the germline V gene, CDR1 is MNHNS and CDR2 is SASEGT. The CDR3 runs to 10 residues. DNA of the CDR3: TGTGCCAGCAGTGATTTCGAGCAGTACTTC. Protein sequence: CASSDFEQYF.

The rearrangement uses TRBV5-1 and TRBJ1-2; D might be TRBD1 (5 bases). V dropped 2 bases and J dropped 1 base, with 6 bases sitting between them. The CDR3 runs 13 residues. Germline V gives CDR1 SGHRS, CDR2 YFSETQ. The CDR3 is CASSFGGNYGYTF. The CDR3, as DNA: TGCGCCAGCAGCTTTGGGGGTAACTATGGCTACACCTTC.

The genes are TRBV29-1 and TRBJ1-1; a weak D match, TRBD1 (5 bases). The germline V gene has CDR1 SQVTM and CDR2 ANQGSEA. The ends were cut back, 3 bases at V and 5 bases at J, with 7 bases in the middle. This CDR3 has 11 amino acids. CDR3 amino acids: CSVDRGTEAFF. The CDR3 nucleotides read TGCAGCGTTGATCGGGGGACTGAAGCTTTCTTT. Full variable domain (rest looked up from reference TRBV29-1 and TRBJ1-1): SAVISQKPSRDICQRGTSLTIQCQVDSQVTMMFWYRQQPGQSLTLIATANQGSEATYESGFVIDKFPISRPNLTFSTLTVSNMSPEDSSIYLCSVDRGTEAFFGQGTRLTVV.

This chain connects TRBV15 to TRBJ2-3, with 11 bases that match TRBD2. The CDR3 is 15 amino acids. The germline gives CDR1 LNHNV, CDR2 YYDKDF (reference sequence). The V and J ends lost 4 bases and 5 bases, in that order; junction bases with no gene match: 5. The CDR3 bases are TGTGCCACCAGCACGACTAGCGGGGTGATAGATACGCAGTATTTT. Amino acid sequence: CATSTTSGVIDTQYF.

Comment on this clone: The junction does not match germline at one end; this may be a read error. CDR3 protein: CASSQDRWVTERYF. In DNA, the CDR3 is TGTGCCAGCAGCCAAGATCGTTGGGTGACGGAGCGGTACTTC. The J gene is TRBJ2-7, the V gene TRBV4-2; D call uncertain. Germline V gene lookup returns CDR1 LGHNA and CDR2 YNFKEQ. The CDR3 loop spans 14 amino acids.

This clone showed up just a few times. V and J are TRBV7-9 and TRBJ2-2; D call uncertain. The CDR3 totals 16 residues. Germline CDR1 is SEHNR and CDR2 is FQNEAQ (reference sequence). Trimming stripped 0 bases from V and 6 bases from J, with 14 bases between. The DNA for the CDR3 is TGTGCCAGCAGCTTAGCGGAGACCCGGCTGGCCGGGGAGCTGTTTTTT. Amino acids: CASSLAETRLAGELFF. Drawing the rest from reference TRBV7-9 and TRBJ2-2, the complete variable domain is DTGVSQNPRHKITKRGQNVTFRCDPISEHNRLYWYRQTLGQGPEFLTYFQNEAQLEKSRLLSDRFSAERPKGSFSTLEIQRTEQGDSAMYLCASSLAETRLAGELFFGEGSRLTVL.

V is TRBV7-9 and J is TRBJ2-1; D is perhaps TRBD1 (6 bases). Germline V CDR1 and CDR2: SEHNR, FQNEAQ (reference sequence). The CDR3 totals 14 residues. The ends were cut back, 2 bases at V and 6 bases at J, with 11 bases in the middle. CDR3 protein: CASSLQGLPNEQFF. The CDR3, as DNA: TGTGCCAGCAGCTTACAGGGGCTCCCCAATGAGCAGTTCTTC.

J is TRBJ2-1 and V is TRBV9; 8 nucleotides agree with TRBD2. Per the germline V gene, CDR1 is SGDLS and CDR2 is YYNGEE. This CDR3 comprises 16 residues. The J segment lost 0 bases and the V segment lost 6 bases, leaving 8 bases of the junction unmatched. The chain's CDR3 is CASNQYREGSYNEQFF. CDR3 sequence (DNA): TGTGCCAGCAACCAATACCGGGAGGGCTCCTACAATGAGCAGTTCTTC.

This chain connects TRBV27 to TRBJ2-1, with D hard to call. With 8 bases removed from V and 6 bases from J, the gap between germline ends came to 11 bases. This CDR3 is 12 amino acids long. Germline V gene lookup returns CDR1 MNHEY and CDR2 SMNVEV (reference sequence). CDR3 sequence reads: CASRQLSNEQFF. The CDR3 DNA reads TGTGCCAGCCGGCAGCTGTCCAATGAGCAGTTCTTC.

The V call is TRBV13, the J call TRBJ2-1; D is unclear. The CDR3 has 12 residues. Germline values: CDR1 PRHDT, CDR2 FYEKMQ (reference sequence). Trimming took 6 bases from V and 7 from J, leaving 10 bases between them. CDR3 sequence (DNA): TGTGCCAGCAGGCAAGCCAGTAATGAGCAGTTCTTC. This encodes CASRQASNEQFF.

This chain joins TRBV21-1 and TRBJ1-2. TRBV21-1 is a documented pseudogene. This CDR3 region has 19 residues. CDR3 sequence reads: CASSKADGDGGMLDYGYTF. As DNA, the CDR3 is TGTGCCAGCAGCAAAGCGGACGGCGACGGCGGTATGTTGGATTATGGCTACACCTTC.

The chain combines TRBV30 with TRBJ2-7, with D perhaps TRBD2 (5 bases). Germline V gene data show CDR1 as GTSNPN and CDR2 as SVGIG (reference sequence). Trimming removed 3 bases at V and 0 bases at J, with 9 bases between. The CDR3 is made up of 13 amino acids. The CDR3 region is CAWSPGVSYEQYF. CDR3 nucleotide sequence: TGTGCCTGGAGCCCCGGGGTCTCCTACGAGCAGTACTTC.

This chain joins TRBV10-2 and TRBJ1-3, with 8 bases matching TRBD1. J lost 3 bases, V lost 5 bases, and 3 bases had no gene match. The CDR3 is 14 residues long. Germline CDR1 WSHSY, CDR2 SAAADI. The DNA of the CDR3 is TGCGCCAGCAGTCCGGGACAGGATGGAAACACCATATATTTT. Translation gives CASSPGQDGNTIYF.

The rearrangement uses TRBV7-9 and TRBJ2-7, with D perhaps matching TRBD1 (6 bases). CDR3 length: 14 amino acids. Germline V CDR1 and CDR2: SEHNR, FQNEAQ (reference sequence). Trimming took off 5 bases at V and 5 bases at J, with 16 bases between the two ends. CDR3 in amino acids: CASSATGTPHEQYF. The CDR3 DNA sequence: TGTGCCAGCAGCGCTACCGGGACACCCCACGAGCAGTACTTC.

The chain has TRBV9 and TRBJ2-3; a possible D gene is TRBD2 (6 bases). Trimming cost V 4 bases and J 5 bases, with 17 bases left between them. The CDR3 is made up of 15 amino acids. Germline assignment: CDR1 SGDLS and CDR2 YYNGEE. CDR3 nucleotide sequence: TGTGCCAGCAGCCCTCCTGGACTACCCGGAGATACGCAGTATTTT. Translating gives CASSPPGLPGDTQYF.

This clone has a handful of counts. This chain links TRBV9 with TRBJ2-1, with D hard to call. Trimming left V 3 bases short and J 0 bases short, with 13 bases between. CDR3 size: 16 residues. The germline V gene has CDR1 SGDLS and CDR2 YYNGEE. CDR3 nucleotide sequence: TGTGCCAGCAGCGCGAGACGGTCTAGCTCCTACAATGAGCAGTTCTTC. Its protein product is CASSARRSSSYNEQFF. The full variable domain, its missing parts supplied by reference TRBV9 and TRBJ2-1, is DSGVTQTPKHLITATGQRVTLRCSPRSGDLSVYWYQQSLDQGLQFLIQYYNGEERAKGNILERFSAQQFPDLHSELNLSSLELGDSALYFCASSARRSSSYNEQFFGPGTRLTVL.

The CDR3 loop is CASRAGLMSEQYF. In nucleotides, the CDR3 is TGTGCCAGCAGGGCCGGGCTAATGAGCGAGCAGTACTTC. This chain links TRBV27 with TRBJ2-7; unclear D gene. The CDR3 length is 13 residues. V lost 6 bases and J 6 bases, leaving 15 bases between the germline ends. Germline V gene data show CDR1 as MNHEY and CDR2 as SMNVEV (reference sequence).

This clone has just one count. The chain is built from TRBV5-1 and TRBJ2-7; D is perhaps TRBD1 (7 bases). The germline V gene has CDR1 SGHRS and CDR2 YFSETQ. V lost 0 bases and J 2 bases, leaving 12 bases between the germline ends. CDR3 size: 15 residues. The CDR3: CASSLAGGNAYEQYF. The DNA for the CDR3 is TGCGCCAGCAGCTTGGCAGGGGGGAACGCCTACGAGCAGTACTTC.